In this sample, the clone carrying this TCR beta chain turned up many times. This entry is derived from a study of neurological immune-mediated disorders. The CDR3 is made up of 16 amino acids. The germline gives CDR1 SGHDT, CDR2 YYEEEE. Trimming took off 1 base at V and 4 bases at J, with 17 bases between the two ends. From the 5' RACE reads, TCRdb called clonotypes with MiXCR, one entry per CDR3 protein. The sample includes about 74,000 distinct CDR3 sequences, 4% to 6% of them seen just once. The chain combines TRBV5-6 with TRBJ1-1, with D tentatively TRBD1 (5 bases). Sequencing was done on a sample of PBMCs. This sequence was found in a man aged 18-30 years with multiple sclerosis. The CDR3 nucleotides are TGTGCCAGCAGCTTGTGGAACAGGTGGGGACTCACTGAAGCTTTCTTT. This encodes CASSLWNRWGLTEAFF.